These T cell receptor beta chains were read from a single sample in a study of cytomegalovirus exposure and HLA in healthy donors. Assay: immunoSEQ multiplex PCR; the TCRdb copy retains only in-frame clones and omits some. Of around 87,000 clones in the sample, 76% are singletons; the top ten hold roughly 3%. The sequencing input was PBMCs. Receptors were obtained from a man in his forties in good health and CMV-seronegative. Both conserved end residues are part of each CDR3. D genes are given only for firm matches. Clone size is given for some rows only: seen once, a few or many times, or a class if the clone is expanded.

CDR3: CAIKREGDHQPQHF
DNA: TGTGCCATCAAAAGGGAGGGGGATCATCAGCCCCAGCATTTT
V: TRBV10-3
D: NA
size: NA
J: TRBJ1-5

CDR3: CASSSSRTATNSPLHF
DNA: TGTGCCAGCAGCTCAAGCCGGACAGCCACTAATTCACCCCTCCACTTT
V: TRBV7-3
D: NA
size: NA
J: TRBJ1-6

CDR3: CASSLRGTGVIREQYF
DNA: TGTGCCAGCAGCTTACGGGGGACAGGGGTGATTAGGGAGCAGTACTTC
V: TRBV7-2
D: TRBD1
size: NA
J: TRBJ2-7

CDR3: CASSLRGYSHEQYF
DNA: TGTGCCAGCAGTTTAAGGGGCTACTCCCACGAGCAGTACTTC
V: TRBV27
D: NA
size: NA
J: TRBJ2-7

CDR3: CASSDLDALAYEAREQYF
DNA: TGTGCCAGCAGTGACCTCGACGCTCTAGCGTACGAGGCTCGCGAGCAGTACTTC
V: TRBV6-4
D: NA
size: few
J: TRBJ2-7

CDR3: CASSFDRPFSETPLHF
DNA: TGTGCCAGCAGCTTTGACAGGCCGTTTTCTGAGACACCCCTCCACTTT
V: TRBV5-8
D: NA
size: NA
J: TRBJ1-6

CDR3: CASSSYRDRGLGNQPQHF
DNA: TGTGCCAGCAGCTCGTACCGGGACAGGGGATTAGGCAATCAGCCCCAGCATTTT
V: TRBV7-8
D: TRBD1
size: NA
J: TRBJ1-5

CDR3: CASSPRFGQLFNYGYTF
DNA: TGCGCCAGCAGCCCTCGATTCGGACAGCTTTTTAACTATGGCTACACCTTC
V: TRBV4-3
D: NA
size: NA
J: TRBJ1-2

CDR3: CAIRRGDGDNSPLHF
DNA: TGTGCCATAAGGCGGGGAGATGGCGATAATTCACCCCTCCACTTT
V: TRBV7-9
D: NA
size: NA
J: TRBJ1-6

CDR3: CASSNGGGNYGYTF
DNA: TGCGCCAGCAGCAATGGCGGGGGTAACTATGGCTACACCTTC
V: TRBV5-1
D: NA
size: NA
J: TRBJ1-2

CDR3: CASSQALDSPLHF
DNA: TGCGCCAGCAGCCAGGCCTTGGATTCACCCCTCCACTTT
V: TRBV4-1
D: NA
size: NA
J: TRBJ1-6

CDR3: CASSLGLAGYNEQFF
DNA: TGCGCCAGCAGCTTGGGTCTAGCGGGGTACAATGAGCAGTTCTTC
V: TRBV5-1
D: TRBD2
size: NA
J: TRBJ2-1

CDR3: CASSLAGSGTSEQFF
DNA: TGTGCCAGCAGCTTGGCGGGTAGCGGGACGAGTGAGCAGTTCTTC
V: TRBV5-4
D: TRBD2
size: NA
J: TRBJ2-1

CDR3: CASSLSGTPGYEQYF
DNA: TGTGCCAGCAGTTTATCCGGGACACCTGGCTACGAGCAGTACTTC
V: TRBV28
D: NA
size: NA
J: TRBJ2-7

CDR3: CASSLGDTTNEKLFF
DNA: TGCGCCAGCAGCTTGGGGGACACTACTAATGAAAAACTGTTTTTT
V: TRBV5-1
D: NA
size: NA
J: TRBJ1-4

CDR3: CASSEFWTGACGYTF
DNA: TGTGCCAGCAGTGAATTCTGGACAGGGGCGTGCGGCTACACCTTC
V: TRBV25-1
D: TRBD1
size: NA
J: TRBJ1-2

CDR3: CTSSQGDSSYEQYF
DNA: TGCACCAGCAGCCAAGGGGACAGCTCCTACGAGCAGTACTTC
V: TRBV1
D: NA
size: NA
J: TRBJ2-7

CDR3: CASSLGASGNQETQYF
DNA: TGTGCCAGCAGCTTGGGGGCTAGCGGCAACCAAGAGACCCAGTACTTC
V: TRBV5-6
D: TRBD2
size: NA
J: TRBJ2-5

CDR3: CASSANREQYF
DNA: TGCGCCAGCAGTGCTAACAGGGAGCAGTACTTC
V: TRBV10-1
D: NA
size: NA
J: TRBJ2-7

CDR3: CASPPAASGDIQNIQYF
DNA: TGTGCCAGCCCCCCAGCGGCTAGCGGGGATATCCAAAACATTCAGTACTTC
V: TRBV28
D: TRBD2
size: NA
J: TRBJ2-4

CDR3: CASSSHIGQVRGNIQYF
DNA: TGTGCCAGCAGCTCTCACATCGGACAGGTCAGGGGGAACATTCAGTACTTC
V: TRBV7-9
D: TRBD1
size: NA
J: TRBJ2-4

CDR3: CASSLTGTDEAFF
DNA: TGTGCCAGCAGCCTTACCGGGACAGATGAAGCTTTCTTT
V: TRBV5-6
D: TRBD1
size: NA
J: TRBJ1-1

CDR3: CAWRVGGDQPQHF
DNA: TGTGCCTGGAGGGTAGGAGGGGATCAGCCCCAGCATTTT
V: TRBV30
D: NA
size: many
J: TRBJ1-5

CDR3: CASSPGTSGGSDTQYF
DNA: TGTGCCAGCAGCCCCGGGACTAGCGGGGGGTCAGATACGCAGTATTTT
V: TRBV4-2
D: TRBD2
size: once
J: TRBJ2-3

CDR3: CASSLVQGSKTDTQYF
DNA: TGTGCCAGCAGCTTAGTCCAGGGTTCAAAAACAGATACGCAGTATTTT
V: TRBV7-9
D: NA
size: NA
J: TRBJ2-3

CDR3: CASSSRDRSGYTF
DNA: TGTGCCAGCAGCTCCCGGGACAGAAGTGGCTACACCTTC
V: TRBV7-3
D: TRBD1
size: NA
J: TRBJ1-2

CDR3: CASGLGASGGTEAFF
DNA: TGTGCTAGTGGTTTGGGGGCCTCAGGGGGCACTGAAGCTTTCTTT
V: TRBV12-5
D: TRBD1
size: NA
J: TRBJ1-1

CDR3: CASSQEASFYEQYF
DNA: TGCGCCAGCAGCCAAGAGGCTAGCTTTTACGAGCAGTACTTC
V: TRBV4-1
D: NA
size: NA
J: TRBJ2-7

CDR3: CASSQDLAGVTGELFF
DNA: TGCGCCAGCAGCCAAGATCTAGCGGGGGTGACCGGGGAGCTGTTTTTT
V: TRBV4-3
D: TRBD2
size: NA
J: TRBJ2-2

CDR3: CASSNPVSTNEKLFF
DNA: TGTGCCAGTAGTAATCCGGTATCAACTAATGAAAAACTGTTTTTT
V: TRBV19
D: NA
size: once
J: TRBJ1-4

CDR3: CASSLVIGAGTYEQYF
DNA: TGTGCCAGCAGCTTAGTAATAGGGGCCGGCACCTACGAGCAGTACTTC
V: TRBV7-2
D: NA
size: NA
J: TRBJ2-7

CDR3: CASSTPRQGAYEQYF
DNA: TGTGCCAGCAGTACACCACGACAGGGGGCCTACGAGCAGTACTTC
V: TRBV28
D: TRBD1
size: NA
J: TRBJ2-7

CDR3: CASSRTGSLSYEQYF
DNA: TGTGCCAGCAGCCGCACAGGGTCCCTCTCCTACGAGCAGTACTTC
V: TRBV2
D: NA
size: NA
J: TRBJ2-7

CDR3: CASSFGVGMYEQYF
DNA: TGTGCCAGCAGCTTTGGAGTAGGAATGTACGAGCAGTACTTC
V: TRBV11-2
D: NA
size: NA
J: TRBJ2-7

CDR3: CASSMHYKGTGQETQYF
DNA: TGTGCCAGTAGTATGCATTACAAAGGGACAGGACAAGAGACCCAGTACTTC
V: TRBV19
D: TRBD1
size: NA
J: TRBJ2-5

CDR3: CASSPAGGTGPYGYTF
DNA: TGTGCCAGCAGCCCTGCAGGAGGTACAGGGCCCTATGGCTACACCTTC
V: TRBV7-3
D: NA
size: once
J: TRBJ1-2

CDR3: CASSLGLAGSTDTQYF
DNA: TGTGCCAGCAGCTTGGGACTAGCGGGGTCCACAGATACGCAGTATTTT
V: TRBV5-6
D: TRBD2
size: NA
J: TRBJ2-3

CDR3: CASSDKGGSGANVLTF
DNA: TGTGCCAGCAGTGATAAAGGGGGCTCTGGGGCCAACGTCCTGACTTTC
V: TRBV6-4
D: NA
size: few
J: TRBJ2-6

CDR3: CASSFATSGGTREQYF
DNA: TGTGCCAGCAGCTTTGCGACTAGCGGGGGGACAAGGGAGCAGTACTTC
V: TRBV7-2
D: TRBD2
size: NA
J: TRBJ2-7

CDR3: CASSERGTGATNEKLFF
DNA: TGTGCCAGCAGCGAACGGGGCACGGGGGCAACTAATGAAAAACTGTTTTTT
V: TRBV4-2
D: NA
size: NA
J: TRBJ1-4

CDR3: CASSLGTPDTQYF
DNA: TGTGCCAGCAGCTTAGGGACTCCAGATACGCAGTATTTT
V: TRBV11-3
D: NA
size: NA
J: TRBJ2-3

CDR3: CASSQGPPGGEGNQPQHF
DNA: TGCGCCAGCAGCCAAGGTCCGCCAGGGGGCGAGGGCAATCAGCCCCAGCATTTT
V: TRBV4-1
D: TRBD1
size: NA
J: TRBJ1-5